This is a list of T cell receptor beta chains from one sample in a study of a mutant IDH1 vaccine in newly diagnosed glioma. Their recognized antigens are unknown. Using immunoSEQ multiplex PCR, the repertoire was profiled, and TCRdb retains in-frame clones only, with some absent. The sample includes tens of thousands of clones, 75% to 85% of them seen just once. The source material was PBMCs, sampled from a glioma patient whose treatment included an IDH1 peptide vaccine. The receptor source for this set is a man aged 35-49 years with glioma. Both conserved end residues are part of each CDR3. Each record gives: J gene, V gene, D gene, clone size, CDR3 DNA, CDR3 protein. A D gene is named only where the DNA matches it firmly. Size is stated for part of the rows, as once, few or many counts, or as a class when the clone is expanded.

>TRBJ2-7|TRBV6-5|.|.
TGTGCCAGCCGCACCCCAGGGTACGAGCAGTACTTC
CASRTPGYEQYF
>TRBJ1-1|TRBV5-1|TRBD1|.
TGCGCCAGCAATGAGGGGGCGAGCACTGAAGCTTTCTTT
CASNEGASTEAFF
>TRBJ2-7|TRBV5-5|.|.
TGTGCCAGCAGCTTCGGGGCCTACGAGCAGTACTTC
CASSFGAYEQYF
>TRBJ1-5|TRBV2|.|.
TGTGCCAGCAGTGGTATCGGATCAGATCAGCCCCAGCATTTT
CASSGIGSDQPQHF
>TRBJ2-2|TRBV6-1|.|.
TGTGCCAGCCATGAGGGCGGGGAGACCGGGGAGCTGTTTTTT
CASHEGGETGELFF
>TRBJ1-5|TRBV2|.|.
TGTGCCAGCAGTAGGGACTTTAGAAATCAGCCCCAGCATTTT
CASSRDFRNQPQHF
>TRBJ2-5|TRBV5-1|.|few
TGCGCCAGCAGCTTGCGCCGACAGGTTCAAGAGACCCAGTACTTC
CASSLRRQVQETQYF
>TRBJ1-2|TRBV5-4|.|.
TGTGCCAGCAGTCCCCCTTTAGGGGTATCCCGCTATGGCTACACCTTC
CASSPPLGVSRYGYTF
>TRBJ1-2|TRBV7-9|TRBD1|.
TGTGCCAGCAGCATACACAGGGGGCCGAATGGCTACACCTTC
CASSIHRGPNGYTF
>TRBJ1-2|TRBV30|.|.
TGTGCCTGGAGTGTATATAGGACAGTGGATGGCTACACCTTC
CAWSVYRTVDGYTF
>TRBJ2-2|TRBV30|.|.
TGTGCCTTGGGGCGGGACACCCGCACCGGGGAGCTGTTTTTT
CALGRDTRTGELFF
>TRBJ1-2|TRBV27|.|.
TGTGCCAGCAGTACCACGGGTGGTTATGGCTACACCTTC
CASSTTGGYGYTF
>TRBJ1-2|TRBV6-1|.|.
TGTGCCGGTACCTCGGGGCCTGGCTATGGCTACACCTTC
CAGTSGPGYGYTF
>TRBJ1-2|TRBV6-1|.|.
TGTGCCAGCAGTGAAGCTACGCGGGGGGCCTATGGCTACACCTTC
CASSEATRGAYGYTF
>TRBJ1-2|TRBV10-3|TRBD1|.
TGTGCCATCAGTGAAACAGGGGATGGCTACACCTTC
CAISETGDGYTF
>TRBJ2-1|TRBV6-6|.|.
TGTGCCAGCAGTTATACAGGAGCCTACAATGAGCAGTTCTTC
CASSYTGAYNEQFF
>TRBJ2-5|TRBV6-5|TRBD2|.
TGTGCCAGCAGTTACTCGAGCGGGGAGGAGACCCAGTACTTC
CASSYSSGEETQYF
>TRBJ1-2|TRBV6-1|.|.
TGTGCCAGCAGGAAGGGGGTGGACTATGGCTACACCTTC
CASRKGVDYGYTF
>TRBJ1-2|TRBV2|.|once
TGTGCCAGCAGTAGCCAGGGGAGTGGCTACACCTTC
CASSSQGSGYTF
>TRBJ2-2|TRBV2|TRBD1|once
TGTGCCAGCAGGCCGACAGGGTTCGCGAACACCGGGGAGCTGTTTTTT
CASRPTGFANTGELFF
>TRBJ2-7|TRBV7-8|TRBD1|few
TGTGCCAGCAGCTCAACAGGGGGTCTCTACGAGCAGTACTTC
CASSSTGGLYEQYF
>TRBJ1-1|TRBV27|.|.
TGTGCCAGCAGTTCGACCGCTTTGAACACTGAAGCTTTCTTT
CASSSTALNTEAFF
>TRBJ1-4|TRBV29-1|.|.
TGCAGCGTCCGCCGGGATCGGGGGACTAATGAAAAACTGTTTTTT
CSVRRDRGTNEKLFF
>TRBJ2-2|TRBV11-2|.|.
TGTGCCGGATCAGCGGCCCGGAACACCGGGGAGCTGTTTTTT
CAGSAARNTGELFF
>TRBJ1-5|TRBV29-1|.|.
TGCAGCGTTGAACAGGGCCTCAATCAGCCCCAGCATTTT
CSVEQGLNQPQHF
>TRBJ2-5|TRBV4-1|.|.
TGCGCCAGCAGCGGGCTTCAGAAGGAGACCCAGTACTTC
CASSGLQKETQYF
>TRBJ2-6|TRBV2|TRBD1|.
TGTGCCAGCAGGGAACAGGGGTGGGGGGCCAACGTCCTGACTTTC
CASREQGWGANVLTF
>TRBJ2-2|TRBV6-5|.|.
TGTGCCAGCAGTTTCCAAAACACCGGGGAGCTGTTTTTT
CASSFQNTGELFF
>TRBJ2-7|TRBV4-2|TRBD2|.
TGTGCCAGCAGCCAGGCCAAGGGGACTAGCGTCTCCTACGAGCAGTACTTC
CASSQAKGTSVSYEQYF
>TRBJ1-1|TRBV7-9|.|.
TGTGCCAGCAGCCCGCTAGCCAGAGATGACACTGAAGCTTTCTTT
CASSPLARDDTEAFF
>TRBJ2-7|TRBV5-4|.|few
TGTGCCAGCAGCATTGGGGGACGGCCGGATGAGCAGTACTTC
CASSIGGRPDEQYF
>TRBJ2-5|TRBV5-8|TRBD1|.
TGTGCCAGCAGCTTCAGTCCCCTTTGGGACAGTAAGGAGACCCAGTACTTC
CASSFSPLWDSKETQYF
>TRBJ1-1|TRBV30|TRBD1|.
TGTGCCTGGAGTGTAAATTGGGGACAGATGAACACTGAAGCTTTCTTT
CAWSVNWGQMNTEAFF
>TRBJ2-7|TRBV5-1|TRBD2|.
TGCGCCAGCAGCTTGGGATCTAGCGGAAACTACGAGCAGTACTTC
CASSLGSSGNYEQYF
>TRBJ1-5|TRBV30|.|once
TGTGCCTGGAGTGCCGGGGGTCAGCCCCAGCATTTT
CAWSAGGQPQHF
>TRBJ1-2|TRBV6-5|TRBD1|.
TGTGCCAGCAGTTACGGGGACAGGACCTATGGCTACACCTTC
CASSYGDRTYGYTF
>TRBJ1-6|TRBV6-6|.|.
TGTGCCAGCATCAAGGGCCAGGGGAATAATTCACCCCTCCACTTT
CASIKGQGNNSPLHF
>TRBJ2-7|TRBV6-5|TRBD1|.
TGTGCCAGCAGTTACCGGGACAGCAGCTACGAGCAGTACTTC
CASSYRDSSYEQYF
>TRBJ1-4|TRBV5-1|.|medium-sized
TGCGCCAGCAGCTTGGGAGGACTCGCAACTAATGAAAAACTGTTTTTT
CASSLGGLATNEKLFF
>TRBJ2-7|TRBV6-5|TRBD1|.
TGTGCCAGCAGACCAGGGGGCGTATACGAGCAGTACTTC
CASRPGGVYEQYF
>TRBJ1-5|TRBV5-8|TRBD1|.
TGTGCCAGCAGCTCCATCGGACAGGGCGATCAGCCCCAGCATTTT
CASSSIGQGDQPQHF
>TRBJ1-2|TRBV27|.|.
TGTGCCAGCAGTTTATCCCGACAGGCCCTAGGGGGCTACACCTTC
CASSLSRQALGGYTF